This T cell receptor (beta chain) derives from a study of Ad26.COV2.S vaccination and SARS-CoV-2 variants. About the research overall: Intramuscular Ad26.COV2.S doses were given once or twice, 56 days apart.

V was trimmed by 3 bases and J by 5 bases, leaving 25 bases between them. Per germline, CDR1 LNHDA and CDR2 SQIVND (reference sequence). This CDR3 spans 18 amino acids. The data were produced by immunoSEQ multiplex PCR, yet TCRdb's version contains in-frame clones alone and is incomplete. The table records about 380,000 clones, 83% of them present only once. Treatment reported: 19 received Ad26.COV2.S at low or high dose, single or two shots; 5 received placebo; per-sample allocation not given. Material that was analyzed had been drawn on day 63 after the first vaccine or placebo injection. The rearrangement links TRBV19 to TRBJ1-2; D is undetermined. The specimen comprised peripheral blood, sampled in a trial of Ad26.COV2.S vaccine versus placebo. The TCR sequence derives from a person aged 18-65 years who received the Ad26.COV2.S COVID-19 vaccine or a placebo. The CDR3: CASSIPGPQLDDRYGYTF. Written as DNA, the CDR3 is TGTGCCAGTAGTATCCCCGGGCCCCAATTGGACGATAGGTATGGCTACACCTTC.